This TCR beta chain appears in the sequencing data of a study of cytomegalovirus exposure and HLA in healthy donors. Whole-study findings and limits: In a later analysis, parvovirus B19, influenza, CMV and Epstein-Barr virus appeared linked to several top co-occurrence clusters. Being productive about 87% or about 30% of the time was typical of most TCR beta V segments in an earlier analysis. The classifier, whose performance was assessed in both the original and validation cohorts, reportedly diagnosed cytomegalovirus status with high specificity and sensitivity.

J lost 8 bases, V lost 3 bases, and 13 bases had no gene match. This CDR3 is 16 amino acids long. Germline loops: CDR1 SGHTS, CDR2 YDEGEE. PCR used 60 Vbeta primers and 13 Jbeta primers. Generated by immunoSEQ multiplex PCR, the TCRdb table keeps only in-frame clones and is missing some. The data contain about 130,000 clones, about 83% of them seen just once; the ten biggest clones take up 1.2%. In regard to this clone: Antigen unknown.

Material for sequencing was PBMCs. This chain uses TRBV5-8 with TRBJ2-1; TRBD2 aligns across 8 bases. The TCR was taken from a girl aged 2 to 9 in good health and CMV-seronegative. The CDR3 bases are TGTGCCAGCAGCTCCGGACTAGCTCATCGGAACGATGAGCAGTTCTTC. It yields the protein CASSSGLAHRNDEQFF.